In its sample, the clone carrying this T cell receptor beta chain was seen a few times. The sample comes from a study of blood T cell repertoires in COVID-19. Study background: Samples of COVID-19 (acute and convalescent) were obtained from the United States, Italy and Spain.

In Seattle, patients joined the study during active infection and were tracked longitudinally. V was pared by 1 base and J by 1 base, with 3 bases of the junction left unmatched. This CDR3 is built from 17 residues. Germline CDR1 SEHNR, CDR2 FQNEAQ (reference sequence). Assay: immunoSEQ multiplex PCR; the TCRdb copy retains only in-frame clones and omits some. The table has some 220,000 clones, roughly 85% seen once; the top ten hold about 2.5%. The V gene is TRBV7-9, the J gene TRBJ2-7, with 14 nucleotides matching TRBD2. Sequenced material: peripheral blood. This receptor was obtained from a woman in her sixties or seventies with COVID-19, enrolled during active disease. In DNA form, the CDR3 reads TGTGCCAGCAGCTTAGGACTAGCGGGAGGGGTTTCCTACGAGCAGTACTTC. As protein: CASSLGLAGGVSYEQYF.